One sample yielded the 13 T cell receptor beta chains listed below, sequenced in a study of blood T cells in healthy people across ages (dated by TCRdb to between 2015 and 2017). Library creation used 5' RACE. TCRdb names Illumina HiSeq 2500 as the instrument used. A second PCR of roughly 7 to 12 cycles was run with a J-beta primer mix and a sample-barcoded 5' primer. The public reads were quality trimmed at Q25 with fastp and then assembled into clones with MiXCR by TCRdb, keeping productive beta chains. Each CDR3 protein appears once, grouped with its most common genes and DNA. This sample comprises roughly 680,000 distinct CDR3 sequences, 52% of them detected only once. The ten biggest clones cover approximately 15% of the sample. Sequenced sample: blood. The receptors shown here come from a woman of 80 years or more in good health.

J is TRBJ1-5 and V is TRBV10-3; D gene ambiguous. There are 12 residues in the CDR3. V dropped 10 bases and J dropped 4 bases, with 11 bases sitting between them. The V gene's germline CDR1 is ENHRY and CDR2 SYGVKD. The CDR3 DNA follows: TGTGCCACCCGGGGAGGGAATCAGCCCCAGCATTTT. The encoded protein is CATRGGNQPQHF.

In its sample, this clonotype was seen many times. This rearrangement joins TRBV3-1 to TRBJ2-7; possibly TRBD1 for D (5 bases). Trimming shortened V by 2 bases and J by 3 bases, and 5 bases separated the two germline ends. The germline CDR1 and CDR2 sequences are LGHDT and YNNKEL (reference sequence). This CDR3 has 12 amino acids. CDR3 in amino acids: CASSQTGYEQYF. The CDR3, as DNA: TGTGCCAGCAGCCAAACAGGCTACGAGCAGTACTTC.

Points on this clonotype: A much more abundant neighbour one base away suggests this may be a read error. The chain combines TRBV7-2 with TRBJ2-1; 11 bases match TRBD2. CDR3 length equals 14 residues. CDR1 is SGHTA, CDR2 FQGNSA, per germline. DNA for the CDR3: TGTGCCAGCGGCTTAACTAGCGGGAGACACGAGCAGTTCTTC. Its translation is CASGLTSGRHEQFF.

This sequence joins TRBV25-1 and TRBJ2-4; TRBD1 might be the D (5 bases). The closer fit of TRBJ2-5 to the DNA end suggests the J call may be wrong. The CDR3 length is 16 residues. The germline V gene has CDR1 MGHDK and CDR2 SYGVNS. CDR3 region: CASSELWGTSGETQYF. In nucleotides, the CDR3 is TGTGCCAGCAGTGAATTATGGGGAACCTCAGGGGAGACCCAGTACTTC.

In its sample, this clonotype was seen a few times. Being one base from a much bigger clone, this may be a read error. The chain links TRBV10-3 to TRBJ2-1; 7 positions agree with TRBD2. The CDR3 spans 12 residues. Unmatched junction bases numbered 5, after V lost 11 bases and J lost 4 bases. The germline V gene encodes CDR1 ENHRY and CDR2 SYGVKD. The CDR3 DNA sequence: TGTGCCGTCGGGGAGGGTTACAATGAGCAGTTCTTC. Translated: CAVGEGYNEQFF.

V and J are TRBV4-1 and TRBJ2-5; D gene ambiguous. The CDR3 consists of 14 residues. V lost 5 bases, J lost 5 bases, and 15 bases lay in between. Germline CDR1 and CDR2: MGHRA and YSYEKL. In DNA form, the CDR3 reads TGCGCCAGCAGCAAAACGGTGCCATGGGAGACCCAGTACTTC. Translated, it gives CASSKTVPWETQYF.

The V call is TRBV28, the J call TRBJ2-1, with a tentative D call TRBD2 (6 bases). The CDR3 is 16 amino acids. Trimming stripped 2 bases from V and 4 bases from J, with 15 bases between. Germline CDR1 and CDR2: MDHEN and SYDVKM. This chain's CDR3 is CASSLLAGPPYNEQFF. CDR3 bases: TGTGCCAGCAGTTTACTGGCGGGGCCCCCTTACAATGAGCAGTTCTTC.

V and J are TRBV20-1 and TRBJ1-2; D unclear. The V end lost 0 bases, the J end lost 5 bases, and 31 bases lay between the germline ends. Per germline, CDR1 DFQATT and CDR2 SNEGSKA (reference sequence). This CDR3 has 20 residues. The CDR3 bases are TGCAGTGCTAGAGATCTTGGACTCGAGGCCCGGGTGCCGTTGGTTTATGGCTACACCTTC. This translates into CSARDLGLEARVPLVYGYTF.

The genes are TRBV12-3 or TRBV12-4 and TRBJ2-7; the match to TRBD1 covers 9 bases. The DNA end favors TRBJ2-5, so the J call may be wrong. The CDR3 covers 14 residues. The DNA for the CDR3 is TGTGCCAGCACTTTTGGGGGACAGGGCCAGACCCAGTACTTC. It is translated as CASTFGGQGQTQYF.

The chain has TRBV5-1 and TRBJ2-5; the match to TRBD1 covers 10 bases. The germline CDR1 and CDR2 sequences are SGHRS and YFSETQ. The CDR3 is 17 residues long. V was clipped by 0 bases and J by 4 bases; unmatched bases: 9. CDR3 sequence reads: CASSLAAGQGVRETQYF. The CDR3 DNA follows: TGCGCCAGCAGCTTGGCTGCAGGACAGGGGGTTCGAGAGACCCAGTACTTC.

The V and J genes are TRBV28 and TRBJ1-5, with D unclear. Germline V gene data show CDR1 as MDHEN and CDR2 as SYDVKM. The CDR3 totals 13 residues. Trimming shortened V by 6 bases and J by 15 bases, and 21 bases separated the two germline ends. CDR3 in amino acids: CASSDHSKDRWHF. The CDR3 DNA follows: TGTGCCAGCAGCGACCATTCTAAGGATCGATGGCATTTT.

For this clonotype: This sequence may be a read error, since a much larger clone differs from it by one base. The V gene is TRBV11-2, the J gene TRBJ2-1; D is unresolved. The CDR3 runs 13 residues. The germline V gene has CDR1 SGHAT and CDR2 FQNNGV. The CDR3 protein is CAGSRTAYNEQFF. CDR3 sequence (DNA): TGTGCCGGCAGCCGGACCGCGTACAATGAGCAGTTCTTC.

A single count supports this clonotype. The V call is TRBV20-1, the J call TRBJ2-5; 10 nucleotides agree with TRBD2. This CDR3 spans 16 amino acids. CDR1 is DFQATT and CDR2 is SNEGSKA in the germline V gene (reference sequence). The junction had 12 bases not matched to a gene; V was cut back by 3 bases and J by 5 bases. CDR3 bases: TGCAGTGCTAGTCCCTCCCCCCGGACTAGCGGCGAGACCCAGTACTTC. Its translation: CSASPSPRTSGETQYF.